This T cell receptor (beta chain) stems from a study of T cell repertoires in cytomegalovirus infection. The overall study: CMV epitopes in the study were HLA-C-restricted (recently identified) and HLA-B-restricted (well studied). Public signatures in TCR beta pointed to CMV infection and matching HLA type.

Study-level points and caveats: People with CMV and the relevant HLA were identified by cumulative public TCR beta family frequency. Ex vivo responses were dominated by HLA-C-restricted CMV-specific TCR beta clonotypes.

Notes on this clonotype: Its antigen remains unidentified.

Using its own MiXCR run on the reads, TCRdb lists one record per CDR3 protein. The sample lists some 500,000 distinct CDR3 sequences; just under 40% were seen once. This sample comprised cultured PBMCs, obtained from culture after CMV antigen stimulation. This receptor was identified in a human donor in good health (CMV status not recorded). Some clones in this sample may be carry-over from other donors' samples.

This chain's CDR3 is CSVDLGGHEQYF. The CDR3 DNA sequence: TGCAGCGTCGACCTCGGGGGTCACGAGCAGTACTTC. This chain joins TRBV29-1 and TRBJ2-7; D possibly corresponds to TRBD2 (6 bases). In germline, CDR1 is SQVTM, CDR2 ANQGSEA. Trimming cost V 6 bases and J 5 bases, with 14 bases left between them. The CDR3 is 12 residues long.